The present T cell receptor (beta chain) was sequenced within a study of blood T cell repertoires in COVID-19. Background on the study: PBMCs, B-cell-depleted T cells, or T cells were the source of the cDNA or gDNA that made up the material.

Germline V lookup: CDR1 SGHRS, CDR2 YFSETQ. V dropped 1 base and J dropped 6; count of bases not matched to a gene: 4. This CDR3 has 15 residues. Per the authors' pipeline: Amplification of reference gene primers was used by the study to estimate nucleated cell counts. Here immunoSEQ multiplex PCR was the method, and the copy in TCRdb shows in-frame clones only, minus some. V, J and clone size derive from that table, while D and trimming were established from the DNA sequence. This sample has hundreds of thousands of clones, with approximately 87% found just once. The TCR comes from a woman aged 50 to 60 who had recovered from COVID-19. The material sequenced was PBMCs or T cells enriched from blood (not recorded which). J is TRBJ1-6 and V is TRBV5-1; the match to TRBD1 covers 7 bases. The CDR3: CASSLMDRTNSPLHF. The CDR3 nucleotides read TGCGCCAGCAGCTTGATGGACAGGACTAATTCACCCCTCCACTTT.